The subject of this entry is one T cell receptor (beta chain). This sample is part of a study of blood T cell repertoires in COVID-19. The CDR3 is 14 residues long. The germline V gene encodes CDR1 SGHTA and CDR2 FQGTGA. Trimming took off 5 bases at V and 5 bases at J, with 15 bases between the two ends. Authors' data handling: Scientists estimated how many nucleated cells there were by amplifying reference gene primers. Libraries were prepared by immunoSEQ multiplex PCR; TCRdb keeps only in-frame clonotypes and omits some of them. V and J calls and clone size follow that table, whereas D and trimming were derived from the DNA. Seen here are about 270,000 clones, under 90% observed once, and the top ten hold 2% to 2.5%.

This sequence originates from a man aged 50-59 years with acute or convalescent COVID-19. This rearrangement joins TRBV7-3 to TRBJ2-5; maybe TRBD2 (5 bases). The source material was peripheral blood. In DNA, the CDR3 is TGTGCCAGCAGCCCCCGGCCCCGCGGGGAGACCCAGTACTTC. Translating it yields CASSPRPRGETQYF.